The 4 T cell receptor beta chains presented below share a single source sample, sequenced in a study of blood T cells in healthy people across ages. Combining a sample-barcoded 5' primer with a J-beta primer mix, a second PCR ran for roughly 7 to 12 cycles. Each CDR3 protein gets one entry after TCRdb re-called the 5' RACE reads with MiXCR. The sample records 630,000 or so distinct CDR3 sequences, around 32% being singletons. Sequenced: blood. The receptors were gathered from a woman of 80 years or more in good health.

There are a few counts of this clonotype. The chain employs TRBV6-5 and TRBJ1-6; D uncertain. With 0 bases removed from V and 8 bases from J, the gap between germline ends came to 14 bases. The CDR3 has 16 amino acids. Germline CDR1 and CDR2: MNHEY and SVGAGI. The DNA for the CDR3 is TGTGCCAGCAGTTACTCGAGGACCCCACCGGATTCACCCCTCCACTTT. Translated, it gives CASSYSRTPPDSPLHF.

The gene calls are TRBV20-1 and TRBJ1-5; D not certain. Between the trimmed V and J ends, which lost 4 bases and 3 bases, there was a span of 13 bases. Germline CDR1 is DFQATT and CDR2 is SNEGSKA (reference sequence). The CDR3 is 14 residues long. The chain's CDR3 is CSATPTTVNQPQHF. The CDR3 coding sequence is TGCAGTGCTACCCCGACAACCGTCAATCAGCCCCAGCATTTT.

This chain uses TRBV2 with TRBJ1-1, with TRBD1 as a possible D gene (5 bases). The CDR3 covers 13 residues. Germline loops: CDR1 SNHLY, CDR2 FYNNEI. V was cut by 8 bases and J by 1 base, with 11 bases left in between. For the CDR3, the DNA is TGTGCCAGCGCCTACAGGAGGAACACTGAAGCTTTCTTT. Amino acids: CASAYRRNTEAFF.

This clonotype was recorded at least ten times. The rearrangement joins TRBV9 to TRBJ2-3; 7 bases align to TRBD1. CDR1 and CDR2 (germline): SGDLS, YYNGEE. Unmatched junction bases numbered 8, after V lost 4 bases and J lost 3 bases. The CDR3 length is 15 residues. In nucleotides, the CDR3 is TGTGCCAGCAGCTTCCGACAGGGTCTGACAGATACGCAGTATTTT. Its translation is CASSFRQGLTDTQYF.